The 2 T cell receptor beta chains given below trace back to one sample, sequenced in a study of blood T cell repertoires in COVID-19. Here immunoSEQ multiplex PCR was the method, and the copy in TCRdb shows in-frame clones only, minus some. Of more than 35,000 clones in the sample, roughly 84% were seen once. What was sequenced was peripheral blood. These receptors were taken from a man aged 55 to 70 with active COVID-19.

The gene calls are TRBV30 and TRBJ1-1, with a weak D call TRBD1 (6 bases). Germline V gene lookup returns CDR1 GTSNPN and CDR2 SVGIG (reference sequence). V gave up 8 bases and J gave up 6 bases, with 25 bases separating them. The CDR3 extends over 15 amino acids. The CDR3 loop reads CAGQPGTFLASEAFF. The DNA for the CDR3 is TGTGCCGGCCAACCCGGGACATTCTTAGCGTCTGAAGCTTTCTTT.

This sequence joins TRBV4-1 and TRBJ2-2, with 14 nucleotides matching TRBD2. The CDR3 totals 15 residues. Germline V gene lookup returns CDR1 MGHRA and CDR2 YSYEKL. V lost 5 bases and J lost 4; bases outside the gene matches: 0. Written as DNA, the CDR3 is TGCGCCAGCAGCGGACTAGCGGGAGGCACCGGGGAGCTGTTTTTT. Its protein product is CASSGLAGGTGELFF.